Listed here are 24 T cell receptor beta chains from one sample, sequenced in a study of blood T cell repertoires in COVID-19. Repertoires were generated with immunoSEQ multiplex PCR, while TCRdb's copy carries only in-frame clones and drops some. The repertoire holds some 170,000 clones, with roughly 85% as singletons. What was sequenced was PBMCs or T cells enriched from blood (not recorded which). Source of these receptors: a man aged 40-49 years who had recovered from COVID-19.

There are a few counts of this clone. This rearrangement joins TRBV18 to TRBJ1-2; D remains ambiguous. The V gene's germline CDR1 is KGHSH and CDR2 LQKENI. V shed 3 bases and J shed 7 bases, with 12 bases lying between them. The CDR3 is 13 residues long. The chain's CDR3 is CASSPSDTRGYTF. As DNA, the CDR3 is TGTGCCAGCTCACCGTCAGACACGCGTGGCTACACCTTC.

The chain joins TRBV3-1 (or the pseudogene TRBV3-2) to TRBJ1-5; D gene ambiguous. The CDR3 loop spans 13 amino acids. Trimming cost V 4 bases and J 4 bases, with 8 bases left between them. CDR1 and CDR2 from the germline V gene are LGHDT and YNNKEL (reference sequence). The CDR3 protein is CASSRWANQPQHF. The CDR3 DNA reads TGTGCCAGCAGCCGGTGGGCTAATCAGCCCCAGCATTTT.

The gene calls are TRBV19 and TRBJ2-3; a weak D match, TRBD2 (5 bases). The CDR3 is 13 residues long. V was pared by 4 bases and J by 6 bases, with 11 bases between. Germline assignment: CDR1 LNHDA and CDR2 SQIVND (reference sequence). The CDR3 region is CASSSPPGDTQYF. In nucleotides, the CDR3 is TGTGCCAGTAGTAGCCCCCCGGGGGATACGCAGTATTTT.

The rearrangement uses TRBV10-3 and TRBJ2-5; 11 nucleotides line up with TRBD2. Germline CDR1 reads ENHRY; CDR2 reads SYGVKD. The V gene end was trimmed by 6 bases and the J gene end by 1 base; junction bases not matched to a gene: 7. The CDR3 covers 16 residues. CDR3 bases: TGTGCCATCAGCTCTTTAGCGGGGGGGGCCCAAGAGACCCAGTACTTC. This encodes CAISSLAGGAQETQYF.

The chain recombines TRBV29-1 with TRBJ1-1, with D hard to call. Germline loops: CDR1 SQVTM, CDR2 ANQGSEA. V was clipped by 7 bases and J by 4 bases, with 10 bases between them. The CDR3 runs 11 residues. The CDR3 region is CSALDGTEAFF. CDR3 DNA: TGCAGCGCTCTAGACGGCACTGAAGCTTTCTTT.

This clone has a single count. The genes are TRBV7-9 and TRBJ2-7; 8 bases are a match to TRBD1. V lost 5 bases and J lost 3; bases outside the gene matches: 12. The CDR3 runs 16 residues. Germline assignment: CDR1 SEHNR and CDR2 FQNEAQ (reference sequence). Here the CDR3 DNA reads TGTGCCAGCAGCGACCGGGACAGGCATTCCAACTACGAGCAGTACTTC. Translating it yields CASSDRDRHSNYEQYF.

The gene calls are TRBV30 and TRBJ1-1; D remains ambiguous. Between the trimmed V and J ends, which lost 0 bases and 5 bases, there was a span of 10 bases. The CDR3 runs to 13 residues. From germline, CDR1 is GTSNPN and CDR2 SVGIG (reference sequence). In DNA, the CDR3 is TGTGCCTGGAGTGTATCGACGGGGACTGAAGCTTTCTTT. It yields the protein CAWSVSTGTEAFF.

V usage is TRBV3-1 (or the pseudogene TRBV3-2) and J usage is TRBJ2-4, with D maybe TRBD2 (6 bases). V lost 4 bases, J lost 7 bases, and 11 bases lay in between. Germline CDR1 is LGHDT and CDR2 is YNNKEL (reference sequence). The CDR3 is 13 amino acids. The CDR3 reads CASSPSGENIQYF. CDR3 DNA sequence: TGTGCCAGCAGCCCCTCGGGGGAGAACATTCAGTACTTC.

This chain links TRBV19 with TRBJ1-4; 7 nucleotides match TRBD1. The CDR3 runs 14 residues. The germline CDR1 and CDR2 sequences are LNHDA and SQIVND (reference sequence). The trim removed 6 bases at V and 5 bases at J, leaving 6 bases unmatched. As DNA, the CDR3 is TGTGCCAGTAGAGGAACAGGGGCGAATGAAAAACTGTTTTTT. It specifies CASRGTGANEKLFF.

V and J are TRBV7-9 and TRBJ1-4; the D is unclear. Deletions cut 4 bases from V and 0 bases from J, with 6 bases between. Germline-derived CDR1 and CDR2 are SEHNR and FQNEAQ (reference sequence). The CDR3 length is 14 residues. Here the CDR3 DNA reads TGTGCCAGCAGCTCCAGGTCAACTAATGAAAAACTGTTTTTT. Protein: CASSSRSTNEKLFF.

J is TRBJ1-1 and V is TRBV5-4; 12 bases fit TRBD1. The CDR3 loop spans 17 amino acids. J lost 4 bases, V lost 4 bases, and 11 bases had no gene match. Per germline, CDR1 SGHNT and CDR2 YYREEE (reference sequence). This CDR3 reads CASSPGTGGGALTEAFF. DNA of the CDR3: TGTGCCAGCAGCCCCGGGACAGGGGGCGGAGCACTCACTGAAGCTTTCTTT.

The V call is TRBV19, the J call TRBJ1-2; TRBD1 agrees at 7 bases. Germline V gene lookup returns CDR1 LNHDA and CDR2 SQIVND (reference sequence). V lost 3 bases, J lost 4 bases, and 5 bases stayed unmatched. The CDR3 runs 14 residues. The CDR3 sequence is CASSILTGSYGYTF. CDR3 coding DNA: TGTGCCAGTAGTATTTTGACAGGGTCCTATGGCTACACCTTC.

CDR3 coding DNA: TGCAGCGTTGAGCGGGGACAAGAGACCCAGTACTTC. This sequence encodes CSVERGQETQYF. V gene TRBV29-1 combines with J gene TRBJ2-5; maybe TRBD2 (6 bases). Trimming shortened V by 3 bases and J by 2 bases, and 7 bases separated the two germline ends. The germline CDR1 and CDR2 sequences are SQVTM and ANQGSEA. The CDR3 length is 12 residues. Filled out from reference TRBV29-1 and TRBJ2-5, the complete variable domain reads SAVISQKPSRDICQRGTSLTIQCQVDSQVTMMFWYRQQPGQSLTLIATANQGSEATYESGFVIDKFPISRPNLTFSTLTVSNMSPEDSSIYLCSVERGQETQYFGPGTRLLVL.

V and J are TRBV29-1 and TRBJ2-3, with 10 bases lining up with TRBD2. The J segment lost 2 bases and the V segment lost 1 base, leaving 12 bases of the junction unmatched. This CDR3 has 18 residues. Germline V gene sequence: CDR1 SQVTM, CDR2 ANQGSEA. CDR3 coding DNA: TGCAGCGTTGAAGGGCCTAGCGGGAGAGGGGGGACCACAGATACGCAGTATTTT. As protein: CSVEGPSGRGGTTDTQYF.

Comment on this clone: The same CDR3 arises from other DNA sequences in this sample as well. This chain connects TRBV5-5 to TRBJ1-2, with D tentatively TRBD1 (5 bases). Germline lookup yields CDR1 SGHKS and CDR2 YYEKEE (reference sequence). The CDR3 totals 13 residues. V was shortened by 2 bases and J by 4 bases, with 9 bases between the two germline ends. The CDR3 DNA reads as TGTGCCAGCAGCTTACCTGACAGCTATGGCTACACCTTC. This encodes CASSLPDSYGYTF.

The chain recombines TRBV19 with TRBJ2-2; no clear D gene. Germline V CDR1 and CDR2: LNHDA, SQIVND (reference sequence). V shed 7 bases and J shed 5 bases, with 11 bases lying between them. The CDR3 extends over 13 amino acids. CDR3 sequence: CASTRTYTGELFF. Written as DNA, the CDR3 is TGTGCCAGTACCAGAACATATACCGGGGAGCTGTTTTTT.

The chain has TRBV30 and TRBJ2-1; TRBD2 matches 13 bases. V lost 1 base, J lost 6 bases, and 9 bases stayed unmatched. The germline V gene encodes CDR1 GTSNPN and CDR2 SVGIG (reference sequence). This CDR3 has 17 residues. CDR3 nucleotide sequence: TGTGCCTGGAGTGCTGGACTAGCGGGAGAAAAGGGCAATGAGCAGTTCTTC. It specifies CAWSAGLAGEKGNEQFF.

This chain connects TRBV19 to TRBJ2-1, with D maybe TRBD2 (5 bases). Trimming took off 5 bases at V and 6 bases at J, with 11 bases between the two ends. This CDR3 is built from 13 residues. The germline gives CDR1 LNHDA, CDR2 SQIVND (reference sequence). CDR3 amino acids: CASSPRVFNEQFF. CDR3 coding DNA: TGTGCCAGTAGTCCGAGGGTGTTCAATGAGCAGTTCTTC.

The chain recombines TRBV19 with TRBJ1-1; TRBD1 might be the D (6 bases). This CDR3 is 15 amino acids long. Germline loops: CDR1 LNHDA, CDR2 SQIVND (reference sequence). V lost 3 bases, J lost 5 bases, and 16 bases lay in between. CDR3 nucleotide sequence: TGTGCCAGTAGTATTAGGGGGGGGCTGGGGACTGAAGCTTTCTTT. It translates to CASSIRGGLGTEAFF.

The genes are TRBV3-1 (or the pseudogene TRBV3-2) and TRBJ1-3; 10 positions agree with TRBD1. Germline CDR1 LGHDT, CDR2 YNNKEL (reference sequence). V was pared by 1 base and J by 1 base, with 10 bases of the junction left unmatched. The CDR3 covers 19 residues. CDR3 protein: CASSQAYPGQGSSGNTIYF. The CDR3 nucleotides read TGTGCCAGCAGCCAAGCCTACCCGGGACAGGGGTCTTCTGGAAACACCATATATTTT.

This chain joins TRBV6-1 and TRBJ1-2; perhaps TRBD1 as D (5 bases). The CDR3 contains 17 residues. Trimming cost V 4 bases and J 8 bases, with 26 bases left between them. Germline-derived CDR1 and CDR2 are MNHNS and SASEGT. CDR3 sequence (DNA): TGTGCCAGCAGTGGTTTGGGGGTGGTTCCCGCGGAGGGGGGCTACACCTTC. Translating gives CASSGLGVVPAEGGYTF.

The rearrangement joins TRBV19 to TRBJ2-1, with no clear D. V lost 0 bases and J 5 bases, leaving 11 bases between the germline ends. CDR1 is LNHDA, CDR2 SQIVND, per germline (reference sequence). This CDR3 has 15 amino acids. CDR3 in amino acids: CASSIEIIAHNEQFF. CDR3 DNA sequence: TGTGCCAGTAGTATAGAGATCATCGCGCACAATGAGCAGTTCTTC.

J is TRBJ1-5 and V is TRBV19, with 9 bases identical to TRBD1. V shed 0 bases, J shed 0 bases, and the junction held 9 bases outside the gene matches. CDR3 length: 19 amino acids. Germline V gives CDR1 LNHDA, CDR2 SQIVND (reference sequence). CDR3 nucleotides: TGTGCCAGTAGTATAGATCGGGCTGGGACAGGGTATAGCAATCAGCCCCAGCATTTT. Its protein is CASSIDRAGTGYSNQPQHF.

This clone was picked up a small number of times. This chain links TRBV28 with TRBJ1-5, with D possibly matching TRBD1 (6 bases). This CDR3 region has 15 residues. Trimming shortened V by 4 bases and J by 5 bases, and 15 bases separated the two germline ends. Germline values: CDR1 MDHEN, CDR2 SYDVKM. The chain's CDR3 is CASSSGGGSYQPQHF. The DNA of the CDR3 is TGTGCCAGCAGTTCCGGGGGGGGCTCCTATCAGCCCCAGCATTTT.